This passage covers 30 T cell receptor beta chains from one sample sequenced in a study of blood T cell repertoires in COVID-19. Assay used: immunoSEQ multiplex PCR; TCRdb lists only in-frame clones, some missing. The sample carries about 200,000 clones, about nine tenths recorded once. Source material: PBMCs or T cells enriched from blood (not recorded which). These receptors were obtained from a woman in her thirties who had recovered from COVID-19.

The rearrangement joins TRBV19 to TRBJ2-2; 7 nucleotides line up with TRBD1. This CDR3 has 15 residues. The germline gives CDR1 LNHDA, CDR2 SQIVND (reference sequence). Trimming at V came to 7 bases and at J to 5 bases, leaving 10 bases not matched to a gene. The CDR3 DNA is TGTGCCAGTACCCTGGACAGGTTGGGAACCGGGGAGCTGTTTTTT. Its protein product is CASTLDRLGTGELFF.

The chain has TRBV5-1 and TRBJ1-1; possible D gene TRBD1, 6 bases. Germline CDR1 reads SGHRS; CDR2 reads YFSETQ. The V end lost 4 bases, the J end lost 5 bases, and 12 bases lay between the germline ends. The CDR3 spans 13 residues. This CDR3 is CASSRGQDTEAFF. The CDR3, as DNA: TGCGCCAGCAGCCGGGGACAAGATACTGAAGCTTTCTTT.

The chain carries TRBV6-5 and TRBJ1-2, with 8 bases that match TRBD1. V was pared by 7 bases and J by 5 bases, with 9 bases of the junction left unmatched. From germline, CDR1 is MNHEY and CDR2 SVGAGI. This CDR3 contains 14 residues. The CDR3 spells CASTTGGSGYGYTF. As DNA, the CDR3 is TGTGCCAGCACTACAGGGGGAAGTGGGTATGGCTACACCTTC.

V gene TRBV7-2 combines with J gene TRBJ1-2; the match to TRBD1 covers 8 bases. The J segment lost 5 bases and the V segment lost 5 bases, leaving 10 bases of the junction unmatched. The CDR3 extends over 15 amino acids. Germline V gives CDR1 SGHTA, CDR2 FQGNSA. The CDR3 here is CASSPKTGAEYGYTF. The DNA for the CDR3 is TGTGCCAGCAGCCCTAAGACAGGGGCTGAATATGGCTACACCTTC. Variable domain in full (rest from reference TRBV7-2 and TRBJ1-2): GAGVSQSPSNKVTEKGKDVELRCDPISGHTALYWYRQSLGQGLEFLIYFQGNSAPDKSGLPSDRFSAERTGGSVSTLTIQRTQQEDSAVYLCASSPKTGAEYGYTFGSGTRLTVV.

J is TRBJ2-5 and V is TRBV6-2 or TRBV6-3; 9 bases match TRBD2. The CDR3 totals 13 residues. Trimming cost V 6 bases and J 5 bases; bases outside gene matches: 4. Germline CDR1 MNHEY, CDR2 SVGEGT. The CDR3 sequence is CASSFSGGETQYF. The CDR3 DNA sequence: TGTGCCAGCAGCTTTAGCGGGGGTGAGACCCAGTACTTC.

This clone has a handful of counts. This chain connects TRBV6-5 to TRBJ2-7; D perhaps matches TRBD2 (6 bases). This CDR3 is 15 amino acids long. V gave up 2 bases and J gave up 2 bases, with 13 bases separating them. From germline, CDR1 is MNHEY and CDR2 SVGAGI. For the CDR3, the DNA is TGTGCCAGCAGTTACCGCGGGACCAGAGCCTACGAGCAGTACTTC. Protein: CASSYRGTRAYEQYF.

On this clone: Distinct nucleotide sequences in the sample also encode this CDR3. This chain links TRBV5-6 with TRBJ2-7, with 13 bases that match TRBD2. V lost 4 bases to trimming and J lost 4 bases; unmatched junction nucleotides: 5. Germline V lookup: CDR1 SGHDT, CDR2 YYEEEE. The CDR3 runs to 15 residues. CDR3 sequence reads: CASSPRLAGGYEQYF. CDR3 DNA sequence: TGTGCCAGCAGCCCGCGACTAGCGGGAGGATACGAGCAGTACTTC.

The chain recombines TRBV7-9 with TRBJ2-3; D possibly corresponds to TRBD2 (6 bases). This CDR3 spans 15 amino acids. Trimming cost V 0 bases and J 5 bases, with 12 bases left between them. Germline CDR1 is SEHNR and CDR2 is FQNEAQ (reference sequence). The CDR3 DNA sequence: TGTGCCAGCAGCTTAGCGGGGCGGGGAAGAGATACGCAGTATTTT. It specifies CASSLAGRGRDTQYF.

The chain combines TRBV7-2 with TRBJ1-2; possibly TRBD1 for D (6 bases). This CDR3 region has 14 residues. Germline V gene data show CDR1 as SGHTA and CDR2 as FQGNSA. V gave up 5 bases and J gave up 4 bases, with 14 bases separating them. The CDR3 DNA reads TGTGCCAGCAGCCACAATACAGGGAGCTATGGCTACACCTTC. This gives the protein CASSHNTGSYGYTF.

This clone was detected only once. This sequence joins TRBV7-2 and TRBJ1-1, with 11 bases fitting TRBD1. The length of the CDR3 is 13 residues. V lost 7 bases to trimming and J lost 7 bases; unmatched junction nucleotides: 5. The germline V gene has CDR1 SGHTA and CDR2 FQGNSA. CDR3 coding DNA: TGTGCCAGCACCCAGGACAGGGGGCTTGAAGCTTTCTTT. It codes for CASTQDRGLEAFF.

This chain links TRBV21-1 with TRBJ1-2; the table's D call, TRBD1, was not checked against the DNA. TRBV21-1 is a pseudogene. This CDR3 is built from 15 residues. The CDR3 protein is CASSKVADMTYGYTF. The DNA of the CDR3 is TGTGCCAGCAGCAAAGTGGCAGACATGACCTATGGCTACACCTTC.

The rearrangement links TRBV18 to TRBJ2-3; TRBD2 matches at 8 bases. The CDR3 runs 16 residues. Germline V CDR1 and CDR2: KGHSH, LQKENI. V gave up 3 bases and J gave up 5 bases; unmatched junction bases: 10. The CDR3 loop is CASSPRTSGTGDTQYF. CDR3 DNA sequence: TGTGCCAGCTCACCTAGAACTAGCGGAACTGGAGATACGCAGTATTTT.

The chain joins TRBV7-8 to TRBJ1-3, with a weak D call TRBD1 (5 bases). Per the germline V gene, CDR1 is SGHVS and CDR2 is FQNEAQ. CDR3 size: 18 residues. The V gene lost 7 bases and the J gene lost 1 base, with 23 bases spanning the gap. The CDR3 sequence: CASKGQNSGLLSGNTIYF. CDR3 DNA sequence: TGTGCCAGCAAGGGGCAGAACTCCGGCCTGCTTTCTGGAAACACCATATATTTT.

CDR3 sequence reads: CATSDLRQGAGRCTEAFF. The CDR3 DNA sequence: TGTGCCACCAGTGATTTAAGGCAGGGGGCAGGTAGGTGCACTGAAGCTTTCTTT. This chain uses TRBV24-1 with TRBJ1-1; 8 bases map to TRBD1. Germline V gene data show CDR1 as KGHDR and CDR2 as SFDVKD. V shed 1 base and J 4 bases; nucleotides not matched to a gene: 13. This CDR3 is built from 18 residues.

This rearrangement joins TRBV11-3 to TRBJ2-1; tentative D call: TRBD1 (6 bases). This CDR3 region has 15 residues. The germline V gene has CDR1 SGHNT and CDR2 YENEEA. V was clipped by 1 base and J by 6 bases, with 13 bases between them. The CDR3, as DNA: TGTGCCAGCAGCTTAGGATACAGGGTAGGCAATGAGCAGTTCTTC. Protein sequence: CASSLGYRVGNEQFF.

Ten or more counts support this clone. The V and J genes are TRBV24-1 and TRBJ1-2, with D maybe TRBD1 (6 bases). Germline V gene data show CDR1 as KGHDR and CDR2 as SFDVKD. Trimming stripped 4 bases from V and 8 bases from J, with 13 bases between. The CDR3 covers 13 residues. Written as DNA, the CDR3 is TGTGCCACCAGTGAGTATCAGGGGAGCGGCTACACCTTC. Protein: CATSEYQGSGYTF.

V usage is TRBV2 and J usage is TRBJ2-2; perhaps TRBD1 as D (5 bases). Germline CDR1 and CDR2: SNHLY and FYNNEI. V was trimmed by 4 bases and J by 3 bases, leaving 9 bases between them. CDR3 length: 14 residues. The chain's CDR3 is CASSGWGYTGELFF. As DNA, the CDR3 is TGTGCCAGCAGTGGGTGGGGCTACACCGGGGAGCTGTTTTTT.

The gene calls are TRBV19 and TRBJ2-7, with TRBD1 identical over 10 bases. CDR3 length: 15 amino acids. The germline gives CDR1 LNHDA, CDR2 SQIVND (reference sequence). V shed 2 bases, J shed 1 base, and the junction held 2 bases outside the gene matches. CDR3 nucleotides: TGTGCCAGTAGTATAAGGACAGGGGGTTCCTACGAGCAGTACTTC. This encodes CASSIRTGGSYEQYF.

The chain combines TRBV11-2 with TRBJ2-5; perhaps TRBD2 as D (5 bases). Trimming took off 1 base at V and 5 bases at J, with 11 bases between the two ends. The CDR3 contains 14 residues. Per germline, CDR1 SGHAT and CDR2 FQNNGV. CDR3 DNA sequence: TGTGCCAGCAGCTTAGGTCGGGGATGGGAGACCCAGTACTTC. Translated, it gives CASSLGRGWETQYF.

J is TRBJ1-2 and V is TRBV5-4; perhaps TRBD1 as D (5 bases). CDR1 is SGHNT, CDR2 YYREEE, per germline (reference sequence). The germline V and J ends were trimmed by 0 bases and 7 bases, with 10 bases remaining between them. CDR3 length equals 13 residues. The CDR3 region is CASSLAGGSGYTF. The DNA for the CDR3 is TGTGCCAGCAGCTTGGCCGGGGGTAGTGGCTACACCTTC.

This clone was detected only once. The V call is TRBV19, the J call TRBJ1-2; TRBD1 matches at 9 bases. Germline CDR1 and CDR2: LNHDA and SQIVND (reference sequence). J lost 4 bases, V lost 6 bases, and 0 bases had no gene match. The CDR3 is 12 amino acids. The CDR3 bases are TGTGCCAGTAGGACAGGGGGCTATGGCTACACCTTC. It specifies CASRTGGYGYTF. Looking up the rest from reference TRBV19 and TRBJ1-2 gives the full variable domain: DGGITQSPKYLFRKEGQNVTLSCEQNLNHDAMYWYRQDPGQGLRLIYYSQIVNDFQKGDIAEGYSVSREKKESFPLTVTSAQKNPTAFYLCASRTGGYGYTFGSGTRLTVV.

The J gene is TRBJ2-3, the V gene TRBV25-1, with D possibly TRBD2 on 5 matching bases. Germline-derived CDR1 and CDR2 are MGHDK and SYGVNS. V was trimmed by 0 bases and J by 0 bases, leaving 13 bases between them. The length of the CDR3 is 17 residues. CDR3 sequence (DNA): TGTGCCAGCAGTGAATATTTGGACCTAGCTAGCACAGATACGCAGTATTTT. Its protein product is CASSEYLDLASTDTQYF.

The chain joins TRBV24-1 to TRBJ2-1, with D perhaps matching TRBD2 (5 bases). This CDR3 is built from 13 residues. V was shortened by 2 bases and J by 7 bases, with 8 bases between the two germline ends. Germline V CDR1 and CDR2: KGHDR, SFDVKD. The CDR3 region has the DNA TGTGCCACCAGTGATTGGACTGGTAATGAGCAGTTCTTC. It translates to CATSDWTGNEQFF.

This chain connects TRBV5-4 to TRBJ2-7; TRBD2 agrees at 11 bases. Germline V gene lookup returns CDR1 SGHNT and CDR2 YYREEE (reference sequence). The CDR3 runs to 15 residues. The V segment lost 1 base and the J segment 2 bases; nucleotides outside the gene matches: 2. The DNA for the CDR3 is TGTGCCAGCAGCTTGAGTAGCGGGGGGGCCTACGAGCAGTACTTC. It codes for CASSLSSGGAYEQYF.

CDR3 nucleotides: TGTGCCAGCAGCCGGCCGGGACTTCATTTCCTGTACGAGCAGTACTTC. Its protein is CASSRPGLHFLYEQYF. This rearrangement joins TRBV11-2 to TRBJ2-7; tentatively, D is TRBD2 (6 bases). Germline values: CDR1 SGHAT, CDR2 FQNNGV. The CDR3 extends over 16 amino acids. V was shortened by 5 bases and J by 4 bases, with 21 bases between the two germline ends.

V is TRBV20-1 and J is TRBJ2-7, with 8 bases fitting TRBD2. The CDR3 sequence is 15 residues long. Per germline, CDR1 DFQATT and CDR2 SNEGSKA (reference sequence). V was clipped by 3 bases and J by 0 bases; unmatched bases: 7. The CDR3 region is CSASRREAISYEQYF. CDR3 nucleotides: TGCAGTGCTAGTCGGCGGGAGGCTATCTCCTACGAGCAGTACTTC.

The CDR3 nucleotides read TGTGCCAGCAGCCGGACTAGCACCTACGAGCAGTACTTC. Translated: CASSRTSTYEQYF. The chain combines TRBV7-3 with TRBJ2-7; 8 bases fit TRBD2. The CDR3 is made up of 13 amino acids. After removal of 5 bases from V and 2 bases from J, the junction contained 2 bases not matched to a gene. CDR1 and CDR2 from the germline V gene are SGHTA and FQGTGA.

This clone was picked up one time. The chain has TRBV7-8 and TRBJ1-2; D is undetermined. V lost 0 bases, J lost 7 bases, and 15 bases lay in between. Germline V lookup: CDR1 SGHVS, CDR2 FQNEAQ. The CDR3 has 15 amino acids. CDR3 coding DNA: TGTGCCAGCAGCTTAGCCGGGTCGGGGAGTCTTGGCTACACCTTC. Residues: CASSLAGSGSLGYTF. The full variable domain, with the rest looked up from reference TRBV7-8 and TRBJ1-2, is GAGVSQSPRYKVAKRGQDVALRCDPISGHVSLFWYQQALGQGPEFLTYFQNEAQLDKSGLPSDRFFAERPEGSVSTLKIQRTQQEDSAVYLCASSLAGSGSLGYTFGSGTRLTVV.

The chain employs TRBV19 and TRBJ1-5, with D maybe TRBD1 (5 bases). V lost 7 bases, J lost 4 bases, and 17 bases lay in between. This CDR3 has 15 amino acids. The germline V gene encodes CDR1 LNHDA and CDR2 SQIVND (reference sequence). In nucleotides, the CDR3 is TGTGCCAGTACCACCCCGGGACTGTTGAATCAGCCCCAGCATTTT. Translating gives CASTTPGLLNQPQHF.

The rearrangement uses TRBV18 and TRBJ1-4; the D is unclear. V was shortened by 3 bases and J by 5 bases, with 16 bases between the two germline ends. The CDR3 is 16 amino acids. Per germline, CDR1 KGHSH and CDR2 LQKENI. The CDR3 coding sequence is TGTGCCAGCTCACCGAACGGAGCGGGAATGAATGAAAAACTGTTTTTT. Translated, it gives CASSPNGAGMNEKLFF.